This is a list of T cell receptor beta chains from one sample in a study of blood T cell repertoires in COVID-19. Clones were sequenced by immunoSEQ multiplex PCR, and TCRdb holds only the in-frame ones, with some missing. The sample yields 150,000 to 250,000 clones, approximately 80% seen once. The sequenced sample consisted of peripheral blood. The receptor set was obtained from a human donor with acute or convalescent COVID-19. The donor label of this sample is uncertain. Both conserved end residues are part of each CDR3. Each record gives: V gene, D gene, clone size, J gene, CDR3 DNA, CDR3 protein. A D gene is named only where the DNA matches it firmly. Rows give clone size only sometimes, using once, few, many, or a class for an expanded clone.

TRBV27	-	-	TRBJ2-7	TGTGCCAGCAGTTTAAGGCCTAGCGCAAACTACGAGCAGTACTTC	CASSLRPSANYEQYF
TRBV3-1/TRBV3-2	TRBD1	-	TRBJ2-7	TGTGCCAGCAGCCGCCGACAGGGGGCCTACGAGCAGTACTTC	CASSRRQGAYEQYF
TRBV2	TRBD1	-	TRBJ1-6	TGTGCCAGCAGACGTCCGGGACAGAGGTTCGGTTCACCCCTCCACTTT	CASRRPGQRFGSPLHF
TRBV7-2	TRBD1	-	TRBJ2-1	TGTGCCAGCAGGGTAACAGGGGGCTCCTACAATGAGCAGTTCTTC	CASRVTGGSYNEQFF
TRBV28	-	-	TRBJ2-1	TGTGCCAGCAGTTTGGGGGGGGCAGGGCAGTTCTTC	CASSLGGAGQFF
TRBV6-1	-	-	TRBJ1-1	TGTGCCAGCAGTGAGGCCAGTGGGGGCCGAGGCACTGAAGCTTTCTTT	CASSEASGGRGTEAFF
TRBV7-9	-	few	TRBJ1-2	TGTGCCAGCAGCTTAGGACAGGCGCTTGGCTACACCTTC	CASSLGQALGYTF
TRBV14	TRBD1	-	TRBJ1-2	TGTGCCAGCAGCCAAGTGGGGACAGGTGGCTACACCTTC	CASSQVGTGGYTF
TRBV19	-	-	TRBJ2-4	TGTGCCAGTAGTTGGTTAGCAGCCAAAAACATTCAGTACTTC	CASSWLAAKNIQYF
TRBV28	-	-	TRBJ2-5	TGTGCCAGCAGTGGTGCGGGGCAGCGACAAGAGACCCAGTACTTC	CASSGAGQRQETQYF
TRBV19	-	-	TRBJ1-1	TGTGCCAGTAGTACTCAGGGAGGGGGCACTGAAGCTTTCTTT	CASSTQGGGTEAFF